This is a list of T cell receptor beta chains from one sample in a study of siplizumab effects on memory and regulatory T cells. Clones were read by immunoSEQ multiplex PCR, and TCRdb kept only the in-frame ones, dropping some. Here the sample spans over 95,000 clones, 85% to 95% being singletons. The sequenced sample was non-Treg CD4+ T cells sorted from blood. The origin of the receptors is a human donor in good health. Each CDR3 is given with its conserved first and last residue. Each record gives: clone size, J gene, V gene, D gene, CDR3 DNA, CDR3 protein. The D gene is left open where the match is weak. Where a row states a size, it is once, few, many or the class of an expanded clone; other rows omit it.

size: .; J: TRBJ1-1; V: TRBV27; D: TRBD1; DNA: TGTGCCAGCAGTCCATCCGGGACAGGGGTGATGGGTGAAGCTTTCTTT; CDR3: CASSPSGTGVMGEAFF
size: .; J: TRBJ2-7; V: TRBV27; D: TRBD2; DNA: TGTGCCAGCAGCTCCGGGACTAGCGGGCCGAGGGGCGAGCAGTACTTC; CDR3: CASSSGTSGPRGEQYF
size: .; J: TRBJ2-1; V: TRBV29-1; D: TRBD1; DNA: TGCAGCGCGCAAACAGGGGTCTTCTACAATGAGCAGTTCTTC; CDR3: CSAQTGVFYNEQFF
size: .; J: TRBJ1-2; V: TRBV5-5; D: .; DNA: TGTGCCAGCAGTCTTCTCGGACTCTATGGCTACACCTTC; CDR3: CASSLLGLYGYTF
size: .; J: TRBJ2-2; V: TRBV2; D: TRBD1; DNA: TGTGCCAGCAGGAGGGACAGGGGGGACACCGGGGAGCTGTTTTTT; CDR3: CASRRDRGDTGELFF
size: .; J: TRBJ1-2; V: TRBV5-1; D: .; DNA: TGCGCCAGCAGCTCCTCGGACAGCAACCGCTATGGCTACACCTTC; CDR3: CASSSSDSNRYGYTF
size: .; J: TRBJ1-1; V: TRBV28; D: TRBD1; DNA: TGTGCCAGCAGTTTTTGGGACAGGGGGCCCGCTGAAGCTTTCTTT; CDR3: CASSFWDRGPAEAFF
size: .; J: TRBJ1-3; V: TRBV28; D: .; DNA: TGTGCCAGCAGCCCCGGGACTCGGGGAAACACCATATATTTT; CDR3: CASSPGTRGNTIYF
size: .; J: TRBJ2-3; V: TRBV20-1; D: .; DNA: TGCAGTGCGCCAGGGAGGGATACGCAGTATTTT; CDR3: CSAPGRDTQYF
size: .; J: TRBJ2-7; V: TRBV19; D: TRBD1; DNA: TGTGCCAGTAGTCCGAGACAGGGGGCGAGGCCTTACGAGCAGTACTTC; CDR3: CASSPRQGARPYEQYF
size: .; J: TRBJ1-1; V: TRBV6-6; D: .; DNA: TGTGCCAGCAGTTCGGATCGAGGCACTGAAGCTTTCTTT; CDR3: CASSSDRGTEAFF
size: .; J: TRBJ2-2; V: TRBV7-9; D: .; DNA: TGTGCCAGCAGCTTATTTACAGACACCGGGGAGCTGTTTTTT; CDR3: CASSLFTDTGELFF
size: .; J: TRBJ2-1; V: TRBV5-1; D: .; DNA: TGCGCCAGCAGCTTGGTGGGTGGCTCCTACAATGAGCAGTTCTTC; CDR3: CASSLVGGSYNEQFF
size: .; J: TRBJ1-1; V: TRBV5-3; D: .; DNA: TGTGCCAGAAGCTTGGTGGAGGCTAAGGCCAACGGTGAAGCTTTCTTT; CDR3: CARSLVEAKANGEAFF
size: .; J: TRBJ1-5; V: TRBV28; D: .; DNA: TGTGCCAGCACTCGACCGGGGATATATAGCAATCAGCCCCAGCATTTT; CDR3: CASTRPGIYSNQPQHF
size: .; J: TRBJ2-7; V: TRBV19; D: TRBD2; DNA: TGTGCCAGTAGTCCCAGTGTTAGCGGGAGCTTCTACGAGCAGTACTTC; CDR3: CASSPSVSGSFYEQYF
size: .; J: TRBJ2-7; V: TRBV7-2; D: TRBD1; DNA: TGTGCCAGCAGCCCCGACAGGGTGCAATACTTC; CDR3: CASSPDRVQYF
size: .; J: TRBJ2-7; V: TRBV7-3; D: TRBD1; DNA: TGTGCCAGCAGCCGGGACAGGGCCTACGAGCAGTACTTC; CDR3: CASSRDRAYEQYF
size: .; J: TRBJ1-5; V: TRBV5-4; D: .; DNA: TGTGCCAGCAGCTTTCAGGGTAGCAATCAGCCCCAGCATTTT; CDR3: CASSFQGSNQPQHF
size: .; J: TRBJ1-1; V: TRBV30; D: .; DNA: TGTGCCTGGAGTGATCAGGTTGGGACTGAAGCTTTCTTT; CDR3: CAWSDQVGTEAFF
size: .; J: TRBJ1-4; V: TRBV7-9; D: .; DNA: TGTGCCAGCAGCCCAATTAGACAGAGGACGTATGAAAAACTGTTTTTT; CDR3: CASSPIRQRTYEKLFF
size: .; J: TRBJ1-2; V: TRBV6-6; D: .; DNA: TGTGCCAGCAGTACGACAGATACTAACTATGGCTACACCTTC; CDR3: CASSTTDTNYGYTF
size: .; J: TRBJ2-3; V: TRBV12-5; D: TRBD1; DNA: TGTGCTAGTGGTTTGGGGGACAGGGGCACAGATACGCAGTATTTT; CDR3: CASGLGDRGTDTQYF
size: .; J: TRBJ2-7; V: TRBV11-2; D: .; DNA: TGTGCCAGCAGCTCGGGTTACGAGCAGTACTTC; CDR3: CASSSGYEQYF
size: .; J: TRBJ1-1; V: TRBV11-2; D: .; DNA: TGTGCCAGCAGCTTAGGGGGGAACACTGAAGCTTTCTTT; CDR3: CASSLGGNTEAFF
size: .; J: TRBJ1-1; V: TRBV7-9; D: TRBD1; DNA: TGTGCCAGCAGCTTCTTCGGACAGGGGGCACAACTCACTGAAGCTTTCTTT; CDR3: CASSFFGQGAQLTEAFF
size: .; J: TRBJ1-3; V: TRBV9; D: .; DNA: TGTGCCAGCAGCGTAGGGATCGGACTGAGCTCTGGAAACACCATATATTTT; CDR3: CASSVGIGLSSGNTIYF
size: .; J: TRBJ2-7; V: TRBV7-2; D: TRBD1; DNA: TGTGCCAGCAGCCCGACAGGGATCGGCTCCTACGAGCAGTACTTC; CDR3: CASSPTGIGSYEQYF
size: .; J: TRBJ1-5; V: TRBV7-2; D: .; DNA: TGTGCCAGCAGCTTAGCGTGGGGTAGCAATCAGCCCCAGCATTTT; CDR3: CASSLAWGSNQPQHF
size: .; J: TRBJ2-1; V: TRBV7-2; D: TRBD1; DNA: TGTGCCAGCAGGGGACAGGGGTCCTACAATGAGCAGTTCTTC; CDR3: CASRGQGSYNEQFF
size: .; J: TRBJ1-1; V: TRBV7-9; D: .; DNA: TGTGCCAGCAGCAGTAACACTGAAGCTTTCTTT; CDR3: CASSSNTEAFF
size: .; J: TRBJ1-4; V: TRBV19; D: .; DNA: TGTGCCAGTAGACATCAGGGAGCCTGGGCTAATGAAAAACTGTTTTTT; CDR3: CASRHQGAWANEKLFF
size: .; J: TRBJ1-2; V: TRBV15; D: .; DNA: TGTGCCACCAGCAGAGGCAGGGAGAACTATGGCTACACCTTC; CDR3: CATSRGRENYGYTF
size: .; J: TRBJ2-3; V: TRBV2; D: .; DNA: TGTGCCAGCAGTGAAGCCGGAAGCTACACAGATACGCAGTATTTT; CDR3: CASSEAGSYTDTQYF
size: .; J: TRBJ2-1; V: TRBV7-7; D: .; DNA: TGTGCCAGCAGCTTAGGCCAAGGGAGTGAGCAGTTCTTC; CDR3: CASSLGQGSEQFF
size: once; J: TRBJ1-3; V: TRBV27; D: .; DNA: TGTGCCAGCAGTTTAGGGCGAGGGAGCTCTGGAAACACCATATATTTT; CDR3: CASSLGRGSSGNTIYF
size: .; J: TRBJ1-6; V: TRBV6-5; D: .; DNA: TGTGCCAGCAGTTATTGGACAGATAATTCACCCCTCCACTTT; CDR3: CASSYWTDNSPLHF
size: .; J: TRBJ1-6; V: TRBV7-8; D: TRBD1; DNA: TGTGCCAGCAGCTTGGACGACAGGGAGAGCTCCTATAATTCACCCCTCCACTTT; CDR3: CASSLDDRESSYNSPLHF
size: .; J: TRBJ2-2; V: TRBV5-1; D: TRBD1; DNA: TGCGCCAGCAGCGGACCCGGACAGGGTAACACCGGGGAGCTGTTTTTT; CDR3: CASSGPGQGNTGELFF
size: .; J: TRBJ1-2; V: TRBV2; D: TRBD1; DNA: TGTGCCAGCAGTGAAGCGCTTCATGGGACAGCCTATAACTATGGCTACACCTTC; CDR3: CASSEALHGTAYNYGYTF
size: .; J: TRBJ1-2; V: TRBV6-6; D: TRBD1; DNA: TGTGCCAGCAGGGGGGGACAGGGGGTTCGCTACACCTTC; CDR3: CASRGGQGVRYTF
size: .; J: TRBJ2-1; V: TRBV7-8; D: TRBD2; DNA: TGTGCCAGCAGCTTCGCGGGGGGGAACTACAATGAGCAGTTCTTC; CDR3: CASSFAGGNYNEQFF
size: .; J: TRBJ1-5; V: TRBV7-2; D: TRBD1; DNA: TGTGCCAGCACCGACAGGGGGCGCGGGGGCAATCAGCCCCAGCATTTT; CDR3: CASTDRGRGGNQPQHF
size: .; J: TRBJ1-1; V: TRBV7-9; D: .; DNA: TGTGCCAGCGGGCATTTTATGAACACTGAAGCTTTCTTT; CDR3: CASGHFMNTEAFF
size: .; J: TRBJ1-5; V: TRBV2; D: .; DNA: TGTGCCAGCAGGACGGTGGTGGGGCAGCCCCAGCATTTT; CDR3: CASRTVVGQPQHF
size: .; J: TRBJ1-1; V: TRBV28; D: TRBD1; DNA: TGTGCCAGCAGGGTGACAGGGGAGTACACTGAAGCTTTCTTT; CDR3: CASRVTGEYTEAFF